Here is one T cell receptor beta chain with its context. Antigen: not known. The sample is drawn from a study of post-analysis software for immune sequencing data. About the research overall: Relapsing-remitting, secondary progressive and progressive-relapsing forms of multiple sclerosis all featured among disease courses.

V was cut by 1 base and J by 0 bases, with 7 bases left in between. CDR3 size: 14 residues. Unique molecular identifiers had been added to the TCR beta cDNA libraries. MiXCR, run by TCRdb on the PCR reads, gives a single entry per CDR3 protein. Of hundreds of thousands of distinct CDR3 sequences in the sample, roughly 50% were seen once. The study's findings and limits: Diversity measured as normalized Chao1 was significantly lower in multiple sclerosis patients than in controls. Higher frequency in patients than in controls was seen for roughly five TRBV segments, with TRBV5-6, TRBV5-1 and TRBV20-1 among them. Pronounced co-clustering by F measure was evident among identically batched samples.

The sequencing sample was made of blood. The sequence was collected from a girl aged 10-17 years with multiple sclerosis. The rearrangement links TRBV12-3 or TRBV12-4 to TRBJ2-7, with unresolved D. CDR3 loop: CASSLDGVSYEQYF. CDR3 bases: TGTGCCAGCAGTTTAGATGGGGTCTCCTACGAGCAGTACTTC.